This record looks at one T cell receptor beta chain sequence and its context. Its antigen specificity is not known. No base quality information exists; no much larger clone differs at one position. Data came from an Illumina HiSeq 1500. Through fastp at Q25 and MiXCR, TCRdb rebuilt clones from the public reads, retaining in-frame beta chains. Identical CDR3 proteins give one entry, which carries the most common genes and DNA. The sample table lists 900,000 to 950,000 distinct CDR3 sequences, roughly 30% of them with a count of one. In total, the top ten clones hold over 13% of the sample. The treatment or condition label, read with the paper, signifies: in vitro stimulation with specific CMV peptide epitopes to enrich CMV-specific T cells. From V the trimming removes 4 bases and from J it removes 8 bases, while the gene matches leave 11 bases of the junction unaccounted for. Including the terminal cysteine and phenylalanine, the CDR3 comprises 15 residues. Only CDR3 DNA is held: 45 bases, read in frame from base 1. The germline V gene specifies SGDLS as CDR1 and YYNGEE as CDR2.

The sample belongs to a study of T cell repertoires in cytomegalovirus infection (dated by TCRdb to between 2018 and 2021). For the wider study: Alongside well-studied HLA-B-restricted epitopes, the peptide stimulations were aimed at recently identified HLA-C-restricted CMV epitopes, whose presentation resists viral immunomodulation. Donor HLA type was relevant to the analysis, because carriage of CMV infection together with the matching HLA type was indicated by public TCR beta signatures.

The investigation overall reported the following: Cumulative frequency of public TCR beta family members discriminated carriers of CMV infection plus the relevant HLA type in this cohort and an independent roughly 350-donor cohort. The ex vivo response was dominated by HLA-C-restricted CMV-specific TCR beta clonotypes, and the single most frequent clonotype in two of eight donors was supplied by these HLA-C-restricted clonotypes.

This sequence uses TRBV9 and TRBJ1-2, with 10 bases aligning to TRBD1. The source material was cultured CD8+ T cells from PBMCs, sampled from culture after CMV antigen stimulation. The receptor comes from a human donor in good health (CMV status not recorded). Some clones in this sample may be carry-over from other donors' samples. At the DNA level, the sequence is TGTGCCAGCAGCCATGGGGCGGGACAGGGGAACGGCTACACCTTC. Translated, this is CASSHGAGQGNGYTF.